This T cell receptor (beta chain) was obtained from a study of monozygotic twins with inflammatory bowel disease. Findings and caveats of the study: None of the different T cell subtypes could be distinguished from one another. Since immunosuppressive treatments differed, patient repertoires may have gained added variability.

The length of the CDR3 is 17 residues. The germline CDR1 and CDR2 sequences are SGHTA and FQGNSA. Points on this clonotype: The antigen is undetermined.

cDNA synthesis was performed in eight separate reactions for each sample. UMIs were attached via template switching, each with a 6-nucleotide sample barcode. No DNA is given; TCRdb re-called the 5' RACE reads and lists each CDR3 protein once. The table lists approximately 160,000 distinct CDR3 sequences. The rearrangement links TRBV7-2 to TRBJ2-3; no DNA is available, so the TRBD2 call from TCRdb remains unchecked. The sequence was obtained from a human donor with ulcerative colitis or Crohn's disease, or a healthy co-twin of an affected twin (not recorded which). Input material: blood. CDR3 protein: CASSSLAGRLSTDTQYF.